This T cell receptor beta chain came from a study of immune heterogeneity within non-small cell lung tumors. Template was bulk tumor genomic DNA, 450 to 750 ng per sample. Surgical sampling yielded several biopsies per primary tumor (spaced far apart). Each patient presented with untreated, newly diagnosed non-small cell lung cancer and received curative surgery. Sample donors consisted of newly diagnosed non-small cell lung cancer patients who were undergoing surgery with curative intent. TCR beta CDR3 regions came from multiplex PCR with 32 forward V and 13 reverse J primers. TCRdb independently ran MiXCR on the multiplex PCR reads; one entry per CDR3 protein. The data show roughly 2,000 distinct CDR3 sequences, more than 25% seen once. CDR3 length equals 12 residues. V was shortened by 7 bases and J by 7 bases, with 8 bases between the two germline ends. Germline V lookup: CDR1 SNHLY, CDR2 FYNNEI.

This clonotype was seen once. The sequence was obtained from a man aged 60 to 69 with non-small cell lung cancer. Sequenced sample: lung tumor tissue. The chain couples TRBV2 to TRBJ1-6; D not resolved. CDR3 DNA: TGTGCCAGCATGTGGCAGAATTCACCCCTCCACTTT. Its translation is CASMWQNSPLHF.